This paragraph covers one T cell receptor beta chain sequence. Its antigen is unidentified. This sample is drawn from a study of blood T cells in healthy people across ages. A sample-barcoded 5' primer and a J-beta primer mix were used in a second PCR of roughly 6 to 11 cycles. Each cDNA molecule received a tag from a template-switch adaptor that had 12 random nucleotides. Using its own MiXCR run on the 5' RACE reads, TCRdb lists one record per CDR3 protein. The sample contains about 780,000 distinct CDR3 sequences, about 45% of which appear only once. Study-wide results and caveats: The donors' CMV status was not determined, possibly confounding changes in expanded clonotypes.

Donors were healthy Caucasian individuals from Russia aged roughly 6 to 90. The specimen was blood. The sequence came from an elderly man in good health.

CDR3 bases: TGCAGTGCTAGAGTACAGGGGGCGAGTGGTGGCTACACCTTC. Translated, it gives CSARVQGASGGYTF. The chain links TRBV20-1 to TRBJ1-2, with TRBD1 matching over 9 bases. The J segment lost 7 bases and the V segment lost 1 base, leaving 7 bases of the junction unmatched. Germline V gene data show CDR1 as DFQATT and CDR2 as SNEGSKA (reference sequence). The CDR3 has 14 amino acids.